Below are 30 T cell receptor beta chains sequenced from a single sample in a study of blood T cell repertoires in COVID-19. Produced via immunoSEQ multiplex PCR; TCRdb's table is partial and in-frame only. The profile shows about 400,000 clones, roughly 90% of them singletons. The sequencing input was peripheral blood. The source is a man aged 35 to 55 with acute or convalescent COVID-19.

This clone was found once. V and J are TRBV9 and TRBJ1-4; tentative D call: TRBD1 (5 bases). The CDR3 is 13 residues long. V lost 4 bases to trimming and J lost 7 bases, with 11 bases between them. Germline V gene lookup returns CDR1 SGDLS and CDR2 YYNGEE. CDR3 amino acids: CASSPGIGEKLFF. The DNA of the CDR3 is TGTGCCAGCAGCCCAGGGATCGGTGAAAAACTGTTTTTT.

To note about this clone: Distinct nucleotide sequences in the sample also encode this CDR3. The chain links TRBV12-3 or TRBV12-4 to TRBJ1-3; no firm D call. This CDR3 comprises 12 residues. V was shortened by 6 bases and J by 5 bases, with 8 bases between the two germline ends. CDR3 in DNA: TGTGCCAGCAGCCCATCTAGAAACACCATATATTTT. This gives the protein CASSPSRNTIYF.

This clone appeared a few times. The V gene is TRBV14, the J gene TRBJ1-6; 8 bases agree with TRBD1. Trimming took 6 bases from V and 9 from J; bases not matched to a gene: 7. The germline V gene encodes CDR1 SGHDN and CDR2 FVKESK. This CDR3 contains 14 residues. CDR3 nucleotide sequence: TGTGCCAGCAGGATTCAGGGGGCTGGTTCACCCCTCCACTTT. Protein: CASRIQGAGSPLHF.

The chain employs TRBV2 and TRBJ1-2, with D possibly matching TRBD1 (5 bases). The CDR3 is 14 amino acids. Trimming removed 2 bases from V and 3 bases from J, with 10 bases in between. CDR1 is SNHLY, CDR2 FYNNEI, per germline. Here the CDR3 DNA reads TGTGCCAGCAGTGAAACTCAGGGTGACTATGGCTACACCTTC. Its translation is CASSETQGDYGYTF.

The V call is TRBV5-1, the J call TRBJ1-2; D remains ambiguous. The germline CDR1 and CDR2 sequences are SGHRS and YFSETQ. V dropped 0 bases and J dropped 8 bases, with 17 bases sitting between them. The length of the CDR3 is 15 residues. CDR3 DNA sequence: TGCGCCAGCAGCTTGGGGGCATCCCTCCCAGGCGGCTACACCTTC. As protein: CASSLGASLPGGYTF.

The gene calls are TRBV7-2 and TRBJ1-2; D call uncertain. This CDR3 has 11 residues. The V gene's germline CDR1 is SGHTA and CDR2 FQGNSA. With 3 bases removed from V and 5 bases from J, the gap between germline ends came to 4 bases. In DNA form, the CDR3 reads TGTGCCAGCAGCTTCCGGTATGGCTACACCTTC. This gives the protein CASSFRYGYTF.

The J gene is TRBJ1-2, the V gene TRBV30; D is ambiguous. Per germline, CDR1 GTSNPN and CDR2 SVGIG (reference sequence). The CDR3 totals 12 residues. The ends were cut back, 5 bases at V and 1 base at J, with 8 bases in the middle. CDR3 nucleotide sequence: TGTGCCTGGGAAACATTTAACTATGGCTACACCTTC. It translates to CAWETFNYGYTF.

Details on this clone: This same CDR3 is encoded by further DNA sequences in the sample. V and J are TRBV27 and TRBJ1-5; D gene uncertain. The germline CDR1 and CDR2 sequences are MNHEY and SMNVEV (reference sequence). The V and J ends lost 2 bases and 3 bases respectively, with 5 bases between them. This CDR3 has 13 amino acids. CDR3 loop: CASSLGLNQPQHF. The CDR3 DNA sequence: TGTGCCAGCAGTTTAGGGCTCAATCAGCCCCAGCATTTT.

The V call is TRBV15, the J call TRBJ1-2, with 8 bases fitting TRBD1. The CDR3 spans 15 residues. The V gene's germline CDR1 is LNHNV and CDR2 YYDKDF (reference sequence). Trimming removed 0 bases from V and 5 bases from J; junction bases left unmatched: 5. The CDR3 region is CATSRDPGTGYGYTF. CDR3 bases: TGTGCCACCAGCAGAGATCCGGGGACAGGATATGGCTACACCTTC.

The CDR3 sequence is CASSVIQGGGGEAFF. The CDR3 bases are TGTGCCAGCAGTGTCATACAAGGGGGCGGAGGTGAAGCTTTCTTT. The chain recombines TRBV6-6 with TRBJ1-1, with TRBD1 matching over 7 bases. The CDR3 is 15 residues long. The germline V gene encodes CDR1 MNHNY and CDR2 SVGAGI (reference sequence). V gave up 5 bases and J gave up 7 bases; unmatched junction bases: 13.

The gene calls are TRBV5-1 and TRBJ2-5; D gene ambiguous. The length of the CDR3 is 14 residues. CDR1 is SGHRS, CDR2 YFSETQ, per germline. V lost 1 base, J lost 0 bases, and 7 bases lay in between. Here the CDR3 reads CASSLSQDQETQYF. Here the CDR3 DNA reads TGCGCCAGCAGCTTGTCGCAGGACCAAGAGACCCAGTACTTC.

The chain has TRBV9 and TRBJ1-2; possible D gene TRBD1, 6 bases. Trimming took off 3 bases at V and 5 bases at J, with 8 bases between the two ends. This CDR3 region has 12 residues. Per the germline V gene, CDR1 is SGDLS and CDR2 is YYNGEE. The CDR3 DNA sequence: TGTGCCAGCAGCGCCCAGGGGTATGGCTACACCTTC. Protein: CASSAQGYGYTF. Looking up the rest from reference TRBV9 and TRBJ1-2 gives the full variable domain: DSGVTQTPKHLITATGQRVTLRCSPRSGDLSVYWYQQSLDQGLQFLIQYYNGEERAKGNILERFSAQQFPDLHSELNLSSLELGDSALYFCASSAQGYGYTFGSGTRLTVV.

The V gene is TRBV10-3, the J gene TRBJ1-3, with D tentatively TRBD1 (5 bases). The V end lost 0 bases, the J end lost 3 bases, and 9 bases lay between the germline ends. From germline, CDR1 is ENHRY and CDR2 SYGVKD. CDR3 length: 15 residues. In DNA, the CDR3 is TGTGCCATCAGTGAGTCAGCAGGGATTGGAAACACCATATATTTT. Translation: CAISESAGIGNTIYF.

This clone appeared once. This chain uses TRBV7-6 with TRBJ1-1; a weak D match, TRBD1 (6 bases). This CDR3 has 16 residues. Trimming took off 5 bases at V and 0 bases at J, with 16 bases between the two ends. Germline lookup yields CDR1 SGHVS and CDR2 FNYEAQ. CDR3 bases: TGTGCCAGCAGCGGATCCACTAGGGGGTTGAACACTGAAGCTTTCTTT. This encodes CASSGSTRGLNTEAFF.

This clone was found once. This sequence joins TRBV10-3 and TRBJ1-5; TRBD1 aligns across 7 bases. V was pared by 6 bases and J by 7 bases, with 6 bases of the junction left unmatched. CDR1 ENHRY and CDR2 SYGVKD come from the germline V gene. The CDR3 sequence is 13 residues long. The CDR3 protein is CAISDREGQPQHF. The CDR3 DNA is TGTGCCATCAGCGACAGGGAAGGGCAGCCCCAGCATTTT.

The chain uses TRBV27 and TRBJ2-7, with TRBD1 matching 9 bases. The CDR3 sequence is 11 residues long. Trimming cost V 9 bases and J 3 bases; bases outside gene matches: 0. From germline, CDR1 is MNHEY and CDR2 SMNVEV (reference sequence). The CDR3 here is CARTGGYEQYF. DNA for the CDR3: TGTGCCAGGACAGGGGGCTACGAGCAGTACTTC.

The genes are TRBV7-2 and TRBJ2-2; D gene unclear. From germline, CDR1 is SGHTA and CDR2 FQGNSA. V was pared by 5 bases and J by 4 bases, with 14 bases between. The CDR3 sequence is 15 residues long. CDR3 in DNA: TGTGCCAGCAGCCCCGGGTCCTCGGGCACCGGGGAGCTGTTTTTT. Amino acids: CASSPGSSGTGELFF.

In this sample, this clone turned up once. J is TRBJ1-2 and V is TRBV7-8; D is perhaps TRBD1 (5 bases). The V end lost 5 bases, the J end lost 2 bases, and 15 bases lay between the germline ends. This CDR3 spans 15 amino acids. CDR1 is SGHVS, CDR2 FQNEAQ, per germline. The chain's CDR3 is CASSPPGQLNYGYTF. The CDR3 DNA reads TGTGCCAGCAGCCCCCCAGGGCAGCTAAACTATGGCTACACCTTC.

CDR3 coding DNA: TGTGCCAGCAGGAATTACGGACAGACCTACGAGCAGTACTTC. Its translation is CASRNYGQTYEQYF. The rearrangement joins TRBV28 to TRBJ2-7, with a possible D match to TRBD1 (6 bases). Germline CDR1 and CDR2: MDHEN and SYDVKM. This CDR3 is built from 14 residues. Trimming took 6 bases from V and 2 from J, leaving 14 bases between them.

This clone occurred once. The CDR3 region has the DNA TGTGCCACCAGAAAAGGCACTAGCGGGGGGGAAGATACGCAGTATTTT. As protein: CATRKGTSGGEDTQYF. This chain connects TRBV24-1 to TRBJ2-3; 13 positions match TRBD2. There are 16 residues in the CDR3. The ends lost 7 bases at V and 5 bases at J; junction bases unmatched: 8. Germline assignment: CDR1 KGHDR and CDR2 SFDVKD.

The CDR3 sequence is CASSFGTGRSYNSPLHF. CDR3 nucleotides: TGTGCCAGCAGCTTCGGGACAGGGCGATCCTATAATTCACCCCTCCACTTT. The rearrangement joins TRBV7-6 to TRBJ1-6, with TRBD1 identical over 9 bases. This CDR3 region has 17 residues. Germline V gene data show CDR1 as SGHVS and CDR2 as FNYEAQ. The ends lost 3 bases at V and 1 base at J; junction bases unmatched: 4.

The chain carries TRBV4-2 and TRBJ1-1; D unresolved. This CDR3 contains 14 residues. Looked up from germline, CDR1 is LGHNA and CDR2 is YNFKEQ. V dropped 5 bases and J dropped 2 bases, with 12 bases sitting between them. CDR3 in amino acids: CASSTNQVNTEAFF. The CDR3 DNA sequence: TGTGCCAGCAGCACTAACCAAGTCAACACTGAAGCTTTCTTT.

The chain recombines TRBV7-8 with TRBJ2-7, with 10 bases lining up with TRBD2. V lost 5 bases and J lost 3; bases outside the gene matches: 7. Germline assignment: CDR1 SGHVS and CDR2 FQNEAQ. The CDR3 covers 15 residues. As DNA, the CDR3 is TGTGCCAGCAGCCCTCTAGCGGGAGCCCACTACGAGCAGTACTTC. This translates into CASSPLAGAHYEQYF.

This clone was seen more than once but under ten times. The gene calls are TRBV12-3 or TRBV12-4 and TRBJ2-3; 7 nucleotides align to TRBD2. V lost 6 bases and J lost 6; bases outside the gene matches: 6. The CDR3 spans 13 residues. In nucleotides, the CDR3 is TGTGCCAGCAGCACACTAGCGCTGGATACGCAGTATTTT. It specifies CASSTLALDTQYF.

Remarks on this clone: Other DNA sequences within the sample encode an identical CDR3. The rearrangement links TRBV28 to TRBJ2-7; D may be TRBD1 (6 bases). Trimming pared 6 bases from V and 0 bases from J, leaving 9 bases between. This CDR3 has 13 residues. CDR1 and CDR2 (germline): MDHEN, SYDVKM. CDR3 DNA sequence: TGTGCCAGCAGAAGGGACACCTCCTACGAGCAGTACTTC. Translation gives CASRRDTSYEQYF.

The chain joins TRBV5-1 to TRBJ2-7; 8 nucleotides line up with TRBD1. Germline V gene lookup returns CDR1 SGHRS and CDR2 YFSETQ. J was trimmed by 5 bases and V by 0 bases; bases with no gene match: 7. The CDR3 contains 15 residues. CDR3 sequence: CASSLDGQGYDEQYF. The CDR3, as DNA: TGCGCCAGCAGCTTGGACGGACAGGGCTATGACGAGCAGTACTTC.

CDR3 nucleotide sequence: TGCGCCAGCAGCCAAAAAATGACCCTCGGACAGCCTGGAAACACCATATATTTT. This codes for CASSQKMTLGQPGNTIYF. This chain connects TRBV4-1 to TRBJ1-3; the D gene is possibly TRBD1 (6 bases). Trimming removed 2 bases from V and 2 bases from J, with 19 bases in between. Germline V gene lookup returns CDR1 MGHRA and CDR2 YSYEKL. This CDR3 contains 18 residues.

This sequence joins TRBV27 and TRBJ2-7, with TRBD2 matching 7 bases. Per germline, CDR1 MNHEY and CDR2 SMNVEV (reference sequence). V lost 4 bases, J lost 0 bases, and 9 bases stayed unmatched. The CDR3 is made up of 16 amino acids. The CDR3 DNA reads as TGTGCCAGCAGTTCCCCCCGGCGGGGGAGCTCCTACGAGCAGTACTTC. Its translation is CASSSPRRGSSYEQYF.

The genes are TRBV5-1 and TRBJ2-1, with D unclear. CDR3 length equals 16 residues. The germline CDR1 and CDR2 sequences are SGHRS and YFSETQ. V was pared by 4 bases and J by 10 bases, with 24 bases between. The CDR3 DNA follows: TGCGCCAGCAGCGATATTGAACTCCTAAAGGTGGGCGAGCAGTTCTTC. It encodes CASSDIELLKVGEQFF.

The rearrangement joins TRBV3-1 (or the pseudogene TRBV3-2) to TRBJ2-1; 10 bases fit TRBD1. The CDR3 spans 15 residues. CDR1 and CDR2 (germline): LGHDT, YNNKEL (reference sequence). The junction had 7 bases not matched to a gene; V was cut back by 4 bases and J by 7 bases. The CDR3 DNA is TGTGCCAGCAGCCTACAAAGACAGGGGGCGAATGAGCAGTTCTTC. Encoded protein: CASSLQRQGANEQFF.